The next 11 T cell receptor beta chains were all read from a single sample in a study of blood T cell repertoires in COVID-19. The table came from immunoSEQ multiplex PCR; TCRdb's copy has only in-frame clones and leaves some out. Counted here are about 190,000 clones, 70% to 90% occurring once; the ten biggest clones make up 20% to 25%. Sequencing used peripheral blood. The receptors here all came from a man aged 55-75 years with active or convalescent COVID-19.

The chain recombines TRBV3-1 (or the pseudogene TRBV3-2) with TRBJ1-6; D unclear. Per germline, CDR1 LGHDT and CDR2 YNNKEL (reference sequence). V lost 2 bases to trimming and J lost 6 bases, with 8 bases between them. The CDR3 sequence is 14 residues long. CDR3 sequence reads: CASSQRERNSPLHF. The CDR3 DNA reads TGTGCCAGCAGCCAACGCGAGCGTAATTCACCCCTCCACTTT.

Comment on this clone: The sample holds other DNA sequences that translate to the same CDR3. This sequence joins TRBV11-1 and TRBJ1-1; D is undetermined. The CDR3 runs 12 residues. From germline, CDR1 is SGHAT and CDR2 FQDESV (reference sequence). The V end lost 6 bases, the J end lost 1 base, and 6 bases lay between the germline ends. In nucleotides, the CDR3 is TGTGCCAGCAGTTATCGGAACACTGAAGCTTTCTTT. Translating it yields CASSYRNTEAFF.

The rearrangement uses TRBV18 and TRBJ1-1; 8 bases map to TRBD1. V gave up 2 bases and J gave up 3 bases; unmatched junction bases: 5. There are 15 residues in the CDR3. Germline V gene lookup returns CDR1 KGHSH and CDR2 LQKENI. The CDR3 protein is CASSPRLQGDTEAFF. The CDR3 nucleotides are TGTGCCAGCTCACCAAGGTTACAGGGGGACACTGAAGCTTTCTTT.

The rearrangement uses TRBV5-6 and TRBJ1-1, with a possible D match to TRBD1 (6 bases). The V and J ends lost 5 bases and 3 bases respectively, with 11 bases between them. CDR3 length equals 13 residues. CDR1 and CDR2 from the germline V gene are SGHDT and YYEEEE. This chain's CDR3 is CASSRPGDTEAFF. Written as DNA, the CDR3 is TGTGCCAGCAGTCGCCCAGGGGACACTGAAGCTTTCTTT.

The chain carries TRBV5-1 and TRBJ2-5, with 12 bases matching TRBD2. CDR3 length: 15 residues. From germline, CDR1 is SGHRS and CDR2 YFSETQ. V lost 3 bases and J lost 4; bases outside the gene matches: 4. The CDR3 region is CASSSQGLAGETQYF. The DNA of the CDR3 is TGCGCCAGCAGCTCCCAGGGACTAGCGGGAGAGACCCAGTACTTC.

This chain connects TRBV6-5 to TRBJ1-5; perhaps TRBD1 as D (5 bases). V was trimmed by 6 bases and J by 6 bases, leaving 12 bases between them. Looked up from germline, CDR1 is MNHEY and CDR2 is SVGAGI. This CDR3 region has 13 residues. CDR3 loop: CASRPQGTQPQHF. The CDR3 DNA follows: TGTGCCAGCAGACCTCAGGGAACTCAGCCCCAGCATTTT.

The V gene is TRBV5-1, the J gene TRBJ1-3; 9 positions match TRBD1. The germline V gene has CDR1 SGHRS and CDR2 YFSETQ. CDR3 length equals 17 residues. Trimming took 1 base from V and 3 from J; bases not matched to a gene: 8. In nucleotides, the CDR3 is TGCGCCAGCAGCTTGAGGTCCGGGACAGGGAATGGAAACACCATATATTTT. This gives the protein CASSLRSGTGNGNTIYF.

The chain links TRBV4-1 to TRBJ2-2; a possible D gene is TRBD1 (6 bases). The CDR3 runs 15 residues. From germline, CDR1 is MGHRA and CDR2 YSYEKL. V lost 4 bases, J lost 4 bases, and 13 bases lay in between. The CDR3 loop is CASSRLLQGTGELFF. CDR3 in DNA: TGCGCCAGCAGCCGCCTTCTACAGGGCACCGGGGAGCTGTTTTTT.

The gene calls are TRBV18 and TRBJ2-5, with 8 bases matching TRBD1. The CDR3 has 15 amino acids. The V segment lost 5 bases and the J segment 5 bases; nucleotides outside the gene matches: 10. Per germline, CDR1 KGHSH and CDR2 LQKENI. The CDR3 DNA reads TGTGCCAGCTCAACACAGGGGGATGGGTATGAGACCCAGTACTTC. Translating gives CASSTQGDGYETQYF.

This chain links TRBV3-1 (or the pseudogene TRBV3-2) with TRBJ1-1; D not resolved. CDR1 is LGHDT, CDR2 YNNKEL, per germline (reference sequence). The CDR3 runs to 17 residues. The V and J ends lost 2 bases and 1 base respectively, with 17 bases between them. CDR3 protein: CASSQFRGHIANTEAFF. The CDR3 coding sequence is TGTGCCAGCAGCCAATTCCGCGGTCACATCGCGAACACTGAAGCTTTCTTT.

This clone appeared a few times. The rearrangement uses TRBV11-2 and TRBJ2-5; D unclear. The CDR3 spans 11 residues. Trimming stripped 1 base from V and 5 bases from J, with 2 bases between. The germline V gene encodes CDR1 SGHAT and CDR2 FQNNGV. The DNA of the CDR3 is TGTGCCAGCAGCTTAGCGGAGACCCAGTACTTC. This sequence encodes CASSLAETQYF.